This TCR beta chain stems from a study of prognosis after radiotherapy for stage I lung cancer. The TCR beta CDR3 region was amplified from genomic DNA, with two rounds of multiplex PCR being used for the amplification. Individual primers that were specific to each TRBV and TRBJ gene served in first-round PCR. A single record per CDR3 protein comes from TCRdb applying MiXCR to the multiplex PCR reads. The sample includes roughly 20,000 distinct CDR3 sequences, 50% to 60% of them seen just once. A word on this clonotype: One junction end disagrees with the germline gene, perhaps due to a read error.

The CDR3 length is 17 residues. Germline lookup yields CDR1 LNHDA and CDR2 SQIVND (reference sequence). The specimen was PBMCs, collected before or after stereotactic body radiation therapy (not recorded which). This receptor was taken from a donor over 45 with non-small cell lung cancer. The genes are TRBV19 and TRBJ1-5, with TRBD1 identical over 11 bases. The CDR3 sequence: CASGKPGQGEGNQSQHF. For the CDR3, the DNA is TGTGCCAGTGGAAAACCGGGACAGGGGGAAGGCAATCAGTCCCAGCATTTT.